This entry features one TCR beta chain sequence. Its antigen is undetermined. The V segment lost 2 bases and the J segment 4 bases; nucleotides outside the gene matches: 4. This CDR3 has 14 amino acids. Germline lookup yields CDR1 SGHRS and CDR2 YFSETQ. This record belongs to a study of cytomegalovirus exposure and HLA in healthy donors. Amplification used 60 Vbeta primers and 13 Jbeta primers. Repertoires were generated with immunoSEQ multiplex PCR, while TCRdb's copy carries only in-frame clones and drops some. The sample yields over 45,000 clones, of which the top ten take up more than 2%. Study-level findings and limits: With DRB1 most and HLA-C fewest, TCR association rates differed between HLA loci in a later analysis. Researchers had no immune exposure information except CMV serostatus available.

The V and J genes are TRBV5-1 and TRBJ2-3; 7 bases are shared with TRBD1. This clonotype was obtained from a young woman in good health and CMV-seronegative. The sample was PBMCs. The CDR3 DNA reads TGCGCCAGCAGCTTAAGACAGGGTCCAGATACGCAGTATTTT. It yields the protein CASSLRQGPDTQYF.